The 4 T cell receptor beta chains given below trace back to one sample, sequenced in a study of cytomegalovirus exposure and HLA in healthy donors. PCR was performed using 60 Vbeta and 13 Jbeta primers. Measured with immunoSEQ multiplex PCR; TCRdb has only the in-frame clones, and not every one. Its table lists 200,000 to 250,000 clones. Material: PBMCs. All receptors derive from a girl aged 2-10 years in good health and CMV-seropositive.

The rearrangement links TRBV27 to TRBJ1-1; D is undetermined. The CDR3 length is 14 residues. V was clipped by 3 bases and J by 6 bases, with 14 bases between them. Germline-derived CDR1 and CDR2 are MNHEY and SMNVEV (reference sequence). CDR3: CASSFTATTAEAFF. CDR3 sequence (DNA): TGTGCCAGCAGTTTCACCGCTACCACGGCTGAAGCTTTCTTT.

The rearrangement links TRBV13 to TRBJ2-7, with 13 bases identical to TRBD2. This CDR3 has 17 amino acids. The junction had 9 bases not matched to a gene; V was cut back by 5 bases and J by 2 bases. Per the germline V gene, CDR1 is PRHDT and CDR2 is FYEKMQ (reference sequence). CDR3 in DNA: TGTGCCAGCAGCCAACGACTAGCGGGAGGTCCTACCTACGAGCAGTACTTC. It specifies CASSQRLAGGPTYEQYF.

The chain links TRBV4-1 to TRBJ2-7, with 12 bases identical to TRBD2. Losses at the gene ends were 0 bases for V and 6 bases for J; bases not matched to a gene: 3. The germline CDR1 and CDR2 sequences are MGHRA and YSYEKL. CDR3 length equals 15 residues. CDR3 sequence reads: CASSQESLAGGEQYF. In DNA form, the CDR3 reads TGCGCCAGCAGCCAAGAGTCACTAGCGGGGGGCGAGCAGTACTTC.

CDR3 in amino acids: CASSVRGRDGNQPQHF. The CDR3 nucleotides read TGTGCCAGCAGCGTAAGGGGAAGGGATGGCAATCAGCCCCAGCATTTT. The J gene is TRBJ1-5, the V gene TRBV9, with D possibly TRBD1 on 5 matching bases. Trimming took off 1 base at V and 2 bases at J, with 13 bases between the two ends. Germline V lookup: CDR1 SGDLS, CDR2 YYNGEE. This CDR3 has 16 amino acids.